The 4 T cell receptor beta chains below come from one sample, sequenced in a study of technical replicates of blood from a handful of donors. Sequenced by immunoSEQ multiplex PCR; TCRdb stores in-frame clones only, minus some. Of 60,000 to 80,000 clones detected, nearly 90% appear once; the ten largest clones hold around 4.8%. Sequencing was performed on PBMCs. The receptors stem from a human donor in good health. Some clones in this sample may be carry-over from other donors' samples.

This clone was observed a single time. The chain employs TRBV5-1 and TRBJ2-7, with 9 bases aligning to TRBD1. J gave up 6 bases and V 3 bases, and 13 bases lay outside the gene matches. Germline V gene lookup returns CDR1 SGHRS and CDR2 YFSETQ. This CDR3 contains 16 residues. The CDR3 is CASSSSIRTGEGEQYF. The CDR3 DNA sequence: TGCGCCAGCAGCTCCTCAATCCGGACAGGGGAGGGCGAGCAGTACTTC.

The CDR3 bases are TGTGCCAGCAGCATAACAGGGGGCGCGGGAAACACCATATATTTT. Translated, it gives CASSITGGAGNTIYF. J is TRBJ1-3 and V is TRBV5-4, with 9 bases that match TRBD1. Germline lookup yields CDR1 SGHNT and CDR2 YYREEE (reference sequence). J lost 4 bases, V lost 4 bases, and 6 bases had no gene match. The CDR3 covers 15 residues.

This chain's CDR3 is CASSLAGGPTDTQYF. The CDR3, as DNA: TGCGCCAGCAGCTTGGCCGGGGGACCGACAGATACGCAGTATTTT. The genes are TRBV5-1 and TRBJ2-3, with TRBD2 as a possible D gene (6 bases). The V end lost 0 bases, the J end lost 3 bases, and 11 bases lay between the germline ends. Germline CDR1 is SGHRS and CDR2 is YFSETQ. The CDR3 extends over 15 amino acids.

The chain has TRBV10-1 and TRBJ2-3, with D unclear. The CDR3 loop spans 15 amino acids. Germline lookup yields CDR1 WNHNN and CDR2 SYGVQD (reference sequence). Trimming removed 4 bases from V and 0 bases from J, with 11 bases in between. CDR3 DNA sequence: TGCGCCAGCAGTGCTTTACTCGGTAGCACAGATACGCAGTATTTT. It translates to CASSALLGSTDTQYF.